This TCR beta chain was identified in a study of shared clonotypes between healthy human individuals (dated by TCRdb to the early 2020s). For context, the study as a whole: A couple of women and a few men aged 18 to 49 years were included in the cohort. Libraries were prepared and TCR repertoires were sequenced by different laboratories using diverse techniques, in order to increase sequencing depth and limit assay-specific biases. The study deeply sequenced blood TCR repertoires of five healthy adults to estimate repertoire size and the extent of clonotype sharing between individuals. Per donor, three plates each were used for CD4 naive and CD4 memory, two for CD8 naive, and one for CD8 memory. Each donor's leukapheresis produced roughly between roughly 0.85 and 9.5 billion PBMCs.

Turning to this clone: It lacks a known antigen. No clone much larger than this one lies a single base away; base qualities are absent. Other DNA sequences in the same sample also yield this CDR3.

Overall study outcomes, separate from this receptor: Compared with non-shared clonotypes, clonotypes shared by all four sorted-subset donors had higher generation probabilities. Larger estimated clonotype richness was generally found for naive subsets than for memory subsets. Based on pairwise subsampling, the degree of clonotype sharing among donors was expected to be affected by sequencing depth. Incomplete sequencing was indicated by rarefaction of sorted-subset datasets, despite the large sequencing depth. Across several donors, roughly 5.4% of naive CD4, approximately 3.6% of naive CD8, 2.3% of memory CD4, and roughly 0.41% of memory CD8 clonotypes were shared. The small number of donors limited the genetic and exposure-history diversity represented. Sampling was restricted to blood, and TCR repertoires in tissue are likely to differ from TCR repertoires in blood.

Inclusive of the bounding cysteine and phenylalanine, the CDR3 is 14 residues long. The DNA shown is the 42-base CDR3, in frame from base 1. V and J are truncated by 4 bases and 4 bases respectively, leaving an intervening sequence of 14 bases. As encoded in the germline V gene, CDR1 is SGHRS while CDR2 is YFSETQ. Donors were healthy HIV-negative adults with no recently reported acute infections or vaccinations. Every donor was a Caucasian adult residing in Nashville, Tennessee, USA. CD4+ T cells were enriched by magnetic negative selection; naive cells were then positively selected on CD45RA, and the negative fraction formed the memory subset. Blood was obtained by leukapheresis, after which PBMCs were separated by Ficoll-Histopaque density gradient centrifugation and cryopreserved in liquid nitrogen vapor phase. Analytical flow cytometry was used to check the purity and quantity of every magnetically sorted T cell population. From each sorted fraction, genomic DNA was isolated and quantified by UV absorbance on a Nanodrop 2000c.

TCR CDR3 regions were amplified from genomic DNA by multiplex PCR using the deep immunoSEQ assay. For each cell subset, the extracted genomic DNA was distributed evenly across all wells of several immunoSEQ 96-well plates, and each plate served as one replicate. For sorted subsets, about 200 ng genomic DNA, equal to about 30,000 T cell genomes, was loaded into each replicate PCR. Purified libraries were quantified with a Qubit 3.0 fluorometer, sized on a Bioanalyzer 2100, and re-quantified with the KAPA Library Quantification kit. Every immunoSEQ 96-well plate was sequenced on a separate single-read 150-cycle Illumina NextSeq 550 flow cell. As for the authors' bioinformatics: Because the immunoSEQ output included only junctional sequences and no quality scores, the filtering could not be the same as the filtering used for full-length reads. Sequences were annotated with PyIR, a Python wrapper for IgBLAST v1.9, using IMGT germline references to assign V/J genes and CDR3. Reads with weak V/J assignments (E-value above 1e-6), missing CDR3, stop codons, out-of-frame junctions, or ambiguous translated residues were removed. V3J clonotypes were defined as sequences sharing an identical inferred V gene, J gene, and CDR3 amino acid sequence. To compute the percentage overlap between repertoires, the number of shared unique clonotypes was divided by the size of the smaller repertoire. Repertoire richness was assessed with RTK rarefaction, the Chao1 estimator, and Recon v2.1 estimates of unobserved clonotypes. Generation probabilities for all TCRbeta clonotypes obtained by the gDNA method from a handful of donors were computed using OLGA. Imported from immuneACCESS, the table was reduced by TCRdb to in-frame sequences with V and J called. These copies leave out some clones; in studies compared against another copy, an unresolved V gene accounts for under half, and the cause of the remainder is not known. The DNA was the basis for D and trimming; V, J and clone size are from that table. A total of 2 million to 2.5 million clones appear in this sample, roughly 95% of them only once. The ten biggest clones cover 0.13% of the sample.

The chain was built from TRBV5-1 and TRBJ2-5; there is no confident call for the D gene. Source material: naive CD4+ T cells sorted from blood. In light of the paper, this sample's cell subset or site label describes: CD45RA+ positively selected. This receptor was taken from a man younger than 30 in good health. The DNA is TGCGCCAGCAGCGGAGCAGGTGGTGGAGAGACCCAGTACTTC. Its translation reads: CASSGAGGGETQYF.